Shown below are 27 T cell receptor beta chains from a single sample sequenced in a study of type 1 regulatory T cells. TCRdb analysed the reads with MiXCR anew, one entry per CDR3 protein. The repertoire has 15,000 to 20,000 distinct CDR3 sequences, about 10% of them found once; the top ten carry roughly 3%. Sequenced material: CD4+ T cells, either the whole sample or a sorted fraction (not recorded which). The source is a human donor in good health.

Notes on this clonotype: Germline is not matched at one junction end, which may reflect a read error. The chain joins TRBV6-5 to TRBJ2-7; 9 nucleotides align to TRBD2. Germline-derived CDR1 and CDR2 are MNHEY and SVGAGI. The CDR3 has 15 residues. The CDR3 nucleotides are TGTGCCAGCAGTAGGGATAGCGGGGGCTTTTGGGAGCAATACTTC. Translated: CASSRDSGGFWEQYF.

This clonotype was recorded at least ten times. The chain recombines TRBV2 with TRBJ2-2; D gene unclear. The CDR3 is 13 residues long. Trimming removed 5 bases at V and 4 bases at J, with 8 bases between. Germline CDR1 reads SNHLY; CDR2 reads FYNNEI. The CDR3 nucleotides read TGTGCCAGCAGTATCCAGTCCACCGGGGAGCTGTTTTTT. Its protein is CASSIQSTGELFF.

This clonotype has a handful of counts. V usage is TRBV5-1 and J usage is TRBJ2-1; 7 nucleotides match TRBD1. CDR1 and CDR2 (germline): SGHRS, YFSETQ. This CDR3 is built from 14 residues. V dropped 4 bases and J dropped 5; count of bases not matched to a gene: 6. CDR3 nucleotide sequence: TGCGCCAGCAGCCCTGGGACAGCTAACAATGAGCAGTTCTTC. This encodes CASSPGTANNEQFF.

This clonotype was recorded many times. The V and J genes are TRBV7-9 and TRBJ2-3, with TRBD1 matching 8 bases. With V trimmed by 3 bases and J by 6 bases, 8 bases remained unmatched. The CDR3 covers 15 residues. CDR1 SEHNR and CDR2 FQNEAQ come from the germline V gene (reference sequence). This chain's CDR3 is CASSFIQGESDTQYF. The DNA of the CDR3 is TGTGCCAGCAGCTTCATACAGGGGGAATCGGATACGCAGTATTTT.

This clonotype was detected many times. The rearrangement links TRBV9 to TRBJ2-5; no firm D call. Germline assignment: CDR1 SGDLS and CDR2 YYNGEE. V was shortened by 3 bases and J by 5 bases, with 11 bases between the two germline ends. The length of the CDR3 is 13 residues. Here the CDR3 DNA reads TGTGCCAGCAGCGCGGTCGTGGGGGAGACCCAGTACTTC. Translating it yields CASSAVVGETQYF.

The chain has TRBV10-3 and TRBJ2-1; possibly TRBD1 for D (9 bases). V gave up 1 base and J gave up 6 bases, with 19 bases separating them. Germline V gene lookup returns CDR1 ENHRY and CDR2 SYGVKD. The CDR3 length is 17 residues. The CDR3 DNA reads as TGTGCCATCAGTGAGTTAGCGGGACAGGGAAACCCCAATGAGCAGTTCTTC. Protein product: CAISELAGQGNPNEQFF.

The chain has TRBV3-1 and TRBJ1-6; no clear D. The V end lost 0 bases, the J end lost 11 bases, and 17 bases lay between the germline ends. Looked up from germline, CDR1 is LGHDT and CDR2 is YNNKEL (reference sequence). This CDR3 is 16 amino acids long. The CDR3 loop reads CASSQDRMVAGAPLHF. In DNA form, the CDR3 reads TGTGCCAGCAGCCAAGATCGGATGGTGGCTGGTGCACCCCTCCACTTT.

The V call is TRBV3-1, the J call TRBJ2-7; D possibly corresponds to TRBD2 (6 bases). The length of the CDR3 is 14 residues. Trimming removed 0 bases from V and 3 bases from J, with 9 bases in between. Germline V gives CDR1 LGHDT, CDR2 YNNKEL (reference sequence). The DNA of the CDR3 is TGTGCCAGCAGCCAAGAAGGAGGGAACTACGAGCAGTACTTC. This encodes CASSQEGGNYEQYF.

This clonotype appeared many times. V gene TRBV2 combines with J gene TRBJ2-1; no definite D call. The CDR3 has 15 residues. V was cut by 2 bases and J by 10 bases, with 18 bases left in between. Germline lookup yields CDR1 SNHLY and CDR2 FYNNEI. The CDR3 loop is CASSERTTGLGEQFF. DNA of the CDR3: TGTGCCAGCAGTGAAAGGACGACCGGTTTAGGCGAGCAGTTCTTC.

This clonotype has more than one count but fewer than ten. This chain joins TRBV7-2 and TRBJ1-6; tentatively, D is TRBD1 (5 bases). V lost 5 bases, J lost 8 bases, and 10 bases lay in between. The CDR3 loop spans 13 amino acids. Germline CDR1 and CDR2: SGHTA and FQGNSA. Here the CDR3 reads CASSNPTDSPLHF. The CDR3 DNA sequence: TGTGCCAGCAGCAACCCGACAGATTCACCCCTCCACTTT.

The rearrangement uses TRBV5-1 and TRBJ2-1; the match to TRBD2 covers 11 bases. Germline CDR1 reads SGHRS; CDR2 reads YFSETQ. Trimming removed 3 bases from V and 3 bases from J; junction bases left unmatched: 5. This CDR3 contains 16 residues. The CDR3 region is CASSSLAGGGYNEQFF. The CDR3 nucleotides are TGCGCCAGCAGCTCCTTAGCGGGAGGGGGCTACAATGAGCAGTTCTTC.

By share of the sample, this clonotype is medium-sized. V and J are TRBV5-1 and TRBJ2-6; D not resolved. V shed 0 bases and J shed 1 base, with 5 bases lying between them. The CDR3 loop spans 15 amino acids. Germline loops: CDR1 SGHRS, CDR2 YFSETQ. CDR3 DNA: TGCGCCAGCAGCTTGGAACGGTCTGGGGCCAACGTCCTGACTTTC. It encodes CASSLERSGANVLTF.

Ten or more counts support this clonotype. The chain joins TRBV7-2 to TRBJ2-3; no clear D. Per the germline V gene, CDR1 is SGHTA and CDR2 is FQGNSA. The CDR3 length is 11 residues. V dropped 8 bases and J dropped 2 bases, with 5 bases sitting between them. The CDR3 DNA is TGTGCCAGCGCCACCACAGATACGCAGTATTTT. Amino acids: CASATTDTQYF.

The V call is TRBV5-1, the J call TRBJ2-5, with 9 bases aligning to TRBD1. The germline V gene encodes CDR1 SGHRS and CDR2 YFSETQ. The V gene end was trimmed by 2 bases and the J gene end by 4 bases; junction bases not matched to a gene: 12. The CDR3 extends over 17 amino acids. CDR3 sequence: CASSLTPGQGFGETQYF. The CDR3 DNA reads TGCGCCAGCAGCTTAACACCGGGACAGGGATTTGGAGAGACCCAGTACTTC.

This clonotype is judged medium-sized (0.01 to 0.1%). The rearrangement joins TRBV29-1 to TRBJ2-2; D is ambiguous. V was shortened by 6 bases and J by 2 bases, with 4 bases between the two germline ends. Germline CDR1 and CDR2: SQVTM and ANQGSEA. The CDR3 length is 11 residues. The CDR3 reads CSVVNTGELFF. DNA of the CDR3: TGCAGCGTAGTTAACACCGGGGAGCTGTTTTTT.

This clonotype was observed at least ten times. V is TRBV7-9 and J is TRBJ1-2, with unresolved D. The germline CDR1 and CDR2 sequences are SEHNR and FQNEAQ (reference sequence). The CDR3 is 14 amino acids. Trimming cost V 0 bases and J 4 bases, with 9 bases left between them. In DNA, the CDR3 is TGTGCCAGCAGCTTAGCTTCTGTATTCTATGGCTACACCTTC. It encodes CASSLASVFYGYTF.

This clonotype was detected many times. CDR3 sequence (DNA): TGTGCCAGCAGCCCCCAGGGGATTCGGAGCAATGAGCAGTTCTTC. Protein sequence: CASSPQGIRSNEQFF. The chain combines TRBV11-2 with TRBJ2-1; D is perhaps TRBD1 (6 bases). There are 15 residues in the CDR3. Per the germline V gene, CDR1 is SGHAT and CDR2 is FQNNGV. Deletions cut 5 bases from V and 6 bases from J, with 17 bases between.

This clonotype was counted ten times or more. The genes are TRBV20-1 and TRBJ1-2, with a possible D match to TRBD1 (5 bases). CDR3 length equals 17 residues. Per germline, CDR1 DFQATT and CDR2 SNEGSKA (reference sequence). Deletions cut 1 base from V and 3 bases from J, with 21 bases between. The CDR3 protein is CSARVQGGRPGDYGYTF. The DNA of the CDR3 is TGCAGTGCTAGAGTTCAGGGCGGGCGTCCCGGTGACTATGGCTACACCTTC.

The chain recombines TRBV11-2 with TRBJ2-5; no clear D. Germline CDR1 is SGHAT and CDR2 is FQNNGV. With 1 base removed from V and 2 bases from J, the gap between germline ends came to 5 bases. The CDR3 sequence is 13 residues long. CDR3 sequence reads: CASSLVPQETQYF. CDR3 coding DNA: TGTGCCAGCAGCTTAGTCCCTCAAGAGACCCAGTACTTC.

At least ten counts were recorded for this clonotype. The rearrangement joins TRBV6-1 to TRBJ2-1; 7 bases map to TRBD2. Germline loops: CDR1 MNHNS, CDR2 SASEGT. This CDR3 comprises 13 residues. Trimming took 3 bases from V and 8 from J; bases not matched to a gene: 4. The CDR3 spells CASSERERHEQFF. CDR3 DNA: TGTGCCAGCAGTGAGCGGGAGCGCCATGAGCAGTTCTTC.

This clonotype was seen at least ten times. This sequence joins TRBV4-3 and TRBJ2-7, with unresolved D. The CDR3 is made up of 17 amino acids. Germline CDR1 and CDR2: LGHNA and YSLEER. Deletions cut 1 base from V and 0 bases from J, with 16 bases between. The CDR3 bases are TGCGCCAGCAGCCAAGCCCAGAAGAAGGGTAGCTCCTACGAGCAGTACTTC. It codes for CASSQAQKKGSSYEQYF.

This clonotype was counted ten times or more. V and J are TRBV5-1 and TRBJ2-5; D may be TRBD2 (6 bases). CDR1 and CDR2 (germline): SGHRS, YFSETQ. V lost 5 bases, J lost 0 bases, and 11 bases lay in between. This CDR3 is 14 amino acids long. The chain's CDR3 is CASRTWTNQETQYF. The CDR3 DNA sequence: TGCGCCAGCAGAACCTGGACTAACCAAGAGACCCAGTACTTC.

The sample holds a few counts of this clonotype. The CDR3 DNA reads TGCAGTGCAAAGCTAGTTCAGGATGAGCAGTTCTTC. The encoded protein is CSAKLVQDEQFF. The chain combines TRBV20-1 with TRBJ2-1; the D is unclear. The CDR3 spans 12 residues. V lost 6 bases, J lost 8 bases, and 14 bases lay in between. Germline CDR1 is DFQATT and CDR2 is SNEGSKA (reference sequence).

This clonotype was counted ten times or more. V is TRBV5-8 and J is TRBJ2-4; 12 bases are a match to TRBD1. V lost 7 bases and J lost 6; bases outside the gene matches: 8. CDR1 is SGHTS and CDR2 is YDEGEE in the germline V gene. This CDR3 is 15 amino acids long. CDR3 DNA sequence: TGTGCCAGCTGGGACAGGGGGCGTGGAGGAAACATTCAGTACTTC. This translates into CASWDRGRGGNIQYF. Full variable domain (missing parts from reference TRBV5-8 and TRBJ2-4): EAGVTQSPTHLIKTRGQQATLRCSPISGHTSVYWYQQALGLGLQFLLWYDEGEERNRGNFPPRFSGRQFPNYSSELNVNALELEDSALYLCASWDRGRGGNIQYFGAGTRLSVL.

About this clonotype: Mismatch with germline at one junction end may stem from a read error. V usage is TRBV7-7 and J usage is TRBJ2-3, with D perhaps matching TRBD1 (5 bases). This CDR3 has 13 amino acids. CDR1 and CDR2 from the germline V gene are SSHAT and FNYEAQ (reference sequence). The CDR3: CASSLGASDTQYF. The DNA of the CDR3 is TGTGCTAGCAGCTTAGGGGCCAGCGATACGCAGTATTTT.

This sequence joins TRBV29-1 and TRBJ2-7; D is ambiguous. Germline CDR1 SQVTM, CDR2 ANQGSEA. Trimming took off 7 bases at V and 0 bases at J, with 13 bases between the two ends. There are 13 residues in the CDR3. CDR3 in DNA: TGCAGCGCCACCCTCCATAGCTCCTACGAGCAGTACTTC. Residues: CSATLHSSYEQYF.

This clonotype was observed many times. CDR3 region: CASSSPLAGERSDTQYF. The CDR3 DNA sequence: TGTGCCAGCAGCTCGCCGCTAGCGGGAGAGAGGTCAGATACGCAGTATTTT. V and J are TRBV11-3 and TRBJ2-3, with 10 bases lining up with TRBD2. The CDR3 loop spans 17 amino acids. Germline V gene lookup returns CDR1 SGHNT and CDR2 YENEEA. V gave up 4 bases and J gave up 4 bases; unmatched junction bases: 11.